The rows below give T cell receptor beta chains drawn from one sample of a study of PD-L1 blockade in urothelial cancer. Libraries were prepared by immunoSEQ multiplex PCR; TCRdb keeps only in-frame clonotypes and omits some of them. The sample contains tens of thousands of clones, around 88% of which appear only once. This material consisted of PBMCs, taken around atezolizumab (anti-PD-L1) treatment. The source of these receptors is a man aged 55-75 years with urothelial cancer. Each CDR3 is given with its conserved first and last residue. A D gene is named only where the DNA matches it firmly. Expanded clones are given a class, and other clones once, few, many or no size at all.

j_gene	d_gene	v_gene	abundance	CDR3nt	CDR3aa
TRBJ1-2	TRBD1	TRBV27	NA	TGTGCCAGCAGTTTAAAGACAGGGAGATACTATGGCTACACCTTC	CASSLKTGRYYGYTF
TRBJ2-1	TRBD1	TRBV14	NA	TGTGCCAGCAGCCACAACCAGGGGGCTAGCGACAATGAGCAGTTCTTC	CASSHNQGASDNEQFF
TRBJ2-5	TRBD1	TRBV7-6	NA	TGTGCCAGCAAAGCCGGGACAGGGGTGGGCCAAGAGACCCAGTACTTC	CASKAGTGVGQETQYF
TRBJ1-1	NA	TRBV28	NA	TGTGCCAGCAGTTTGAGGGGGGGATACACTGAAGCTTTCTTT	CASSLRGGYTEAFF
TRBJ2-1	TRBD2	TRBV7-2	NA	TGTGCCAGCAGCCCCCGACCGGGACTAGCGGCCGGTAGGGAGCAGTTCTTC	CASSPRPGLAAGREQFF
TRBJ2-7	NA	TRBV5-1	NA	TGCGCCAGCAGGCGTACCGCGAGCTCCTACGAGCAGTACTTC	CASRRTASSYEQYF
TRBJ2-7	TRBD1	TRBV5-4	few	TGTGCCAGCAGCTACGACAGGGGCCACGAGCAGTACTTC	CASSYDRGHEQYF
TRBJ2-2	NA	TRBV5-1	NA	TGCGCCAGCAGCTTCGAGACAATGAACACCGGGGAGCTGTTTTTT	CASSFETMNTGELFF
TRBJ1-2	TRBD1	TRBV18	NA	TGTGCCAGCTCACGACAGGGGTTCTATGGCTACACCTTC	CASSRQGFYGYTF
TRBJ1-3	NA	TRBV18	NA	TGTGCCAGCTCACCATCGACAGGCCCTGGAAACACCATATATTTT	CASSPSTGPGNTIYF
TRBJ2-7	TRBD2	TRBV27	once	TGTGCCAGCAGTTCTTTAGCGGGGCTGTACGAGCAGTACTTC	CASSSLAGLYEQYF
TRBJ2-5	TRBD2	TRBV5-4	NA	TGTGCCAGCTCCGGGACTACCGAAGAGGCCCAGTACTTC	CASSGTTEEAQYF
TRBJ2-3	NA	TRBV5-1	few	TGCGCCAGCAGCTTGGTTTCCCCAGGGACAGATACGCAGTATTTT	CASSLVSPGTDTQYF
TRBJ2-7	NA	TRBV6-5	NA	TGTGCCAGCGCCCTTCGGGATGCCTACGAGCAGTACTTC	CASALRDAYEQYF
TRBJ1-4	NA	TRBV4-2	NA	TGTGCCAGCAGCCAAGAGGCAGGGCGTGGGAACGAAAAACTGTTTTTT	CASSQEAGRGNEKLFF
TRBJ2-3	TRBD1	TRBV19	once	TGTGCCAGTAGCCGTGGGACAGGGGCCGCAGATACGCAGTATTTT	CASSRGTGAADTQYF
TRBJ1-1	NA	TRBV5-1	NA	TGCGCCAGCAGCTTGTTGGGGGCGCATACTGAAGCTTTCTTT	CASSLLGAHTEAFF
TRBJ2-1	TRBD1	TRBV15	once	TGTGCCACCAGCAGAGGGGGACAGGGGTCAGGTGAGCAGTTCTTC	CATSRGGQGSGEQFF
TRBJ2-7	TRBD1	TRBV5-5	NA	TGTGCCACTTCCGGGACAGGGGGCTACGAGCAGTACTTC	CATSGTGGYEQYF
TRBJ1-1	NA	TRBV18	once	TGTGCCAGCTCCCCTGCAGGTGGGCAGAACACTGAAGCTTTCTTT	CASSPAGGQNTEAFF
TRBJ2-7	TRBD1	TRBV18	NA	TGTGCCAGCTCGGCTCTTTCCAGGGGGCAGGGCGAGCAGTACTTC	CASSALSRGQGEQYF
TRBJ1-1	NA	TRBV29-1	NA	TGCAGCGTTAGCGTTGCCGTTAGAACTTTCTTT	CSVSVAVRTFF
TRBJ1-3	NA	TRBV9	NA	TGTGCCAGCAGCGTAGGAGGGACTGGAAACACCATATATTTT	CASSVGGTGNTIYF
TRBJ2-2	NA	TRBV4-1	NA	TGCGCCAGCAGCCAAGTTAATATGGGACTGCTAACCGGGGAGCTGTTTTTT	CASSQVNMGLLTGELFF
TRBJ2-1	NA	TRBV6-5	NA	TGTGCCAGCAGCTTTAGACAAGGTTATCGCAATGAGCAGTTCTTC	CASSFRQGYRNEQFF
TRBJ1-3	NA	TRBV18	NA	TGTGCCAGCTCACCTGTCCGGGATTACTCTGGAAACACCATATATTTT	CASSPVRDYSGNTIYF
TRBJ1-3	NA	TRBV4-1	NA	TGCGCCAGCAGCCAAGACGTCGCGCCCGCCGTCGTCACCATATATTTT	CASSQDVAPAVVTIYF
TRBJ2-1	NA	TRBV2	NA	TGTGCCAGCAGTGGCGGGGTGCAGTTCTTC	CASSGGVQFF
TRBJ1-2	TRBD1	TRBV12-5	once	TGTGCTAGTGGTTTTACGGGACAGGGGACACCCAACTATGGCTACACCTTC	CASGFTGQGTPNYGYTF
TRBJ2-7	NA	TRBV7-9	NA	TGTGCCAGCAGCCTAAACCGGGACACCACCTACGAGCAGTACTTC	CASSLNRDTTYEQYF
TRBJ2-7	NA	TRBV2	NA	TGTGCCAGCAACCCGGTGCAGGAACTCTACGAGCAGTACTTC	CASNPVQELYEQYF
TRBJ1-2	NA	TRBV7-9	few	TGTGCCAGCAGCTTCGATGCGCGGGGCTACACCTTC	CASSFDARGYTF